The 27 T cell receptor beta chains below all came from one sample that was sequenced in a study of blood T cell repertoires in COVID-19. Clones were read by immunoSEQ multiplex PCR, and TCRdb kept only the in-frame ones, dropping some. The sample has some 380,000 clones, approximately 85% seen once. Sequenced sample: PBMCs or T cells enriched from blood (not recorded which). These receptors originate from a middle-aged woman with acute COVID-19.

This clone was detected only a few times. The chain employs TRBV11-3 and TRBJ2-7; D may be TRBD2 (5 bases). Germline V gene lookup returns CDR1 SGHNT and CDR2 YENEEA. The CDR3 is 12 amino acids. V gave up 3 bases and J gave up 7 bases, with 10 bases separating them. Written as DNA, the CDR3 is TGTGCCAGCAGCTTTATTCCGGGGGAGCAGTACTTC. It is translated as CASSFIPGEQYF.

The gene calls are TRBV2 and TRBJ2-1; 11 bases align to TRBD2. CDR3 size: 17 residues. After removal of 3 bases from V and 8 bases from J, the junction contained 12 bases not matched to a gene. CDR1 is SNHLY, CDR2 FYNNEI, per germline. This CDR3 is CASSDYLRTSGLHEQFF. As DNA, the CDR3 is TGTGCCAGCAGTGACTATCTGAGGACTAGCGGGTTGCATGAGCAGTTCTTC.

The V and J genes are TRBV7-9 and TRBJ1-5; D uncertain. V lost 1 base and J lost 0, with 4 bases in between. The CDR3 runs 14 residues. The germline gives CDR1 SEHNR, CDR2 FQNEAQ (reference sequence). CDR3 amino acids: CASSLGHSNQPQHF. The CDR3, as DNA: TGTGCCAGCAGCTTAGGGCATAGCAATCAGCCCCAGCATTTT. The whole variable domain, filled in from reference TRBV7-9 and TRBJ1-5, reads DTGVSQNPRHKITKRGQNVTFRCDPISEHNRLYWYRQTLGQGPEFLTYFQNEAQLEKSRLLSDRFSAERPKGSFSTLEIQRTEQGDSAMYLCASSLGHSNQPQHFGDGTRLSIL.

The CDR3 is CAWRDRGGVYNSPLHF. The CDR3 DNA reads TGTGCCTGGAGAGACAGGGGAGGGGTATATAATTCACCCCTCCACTTT. The chain couples TRBV30 to TRBJ1-6, with TRBD1 matching 8 bases. From germline, CDR1 is GTSNPN and CDR2 SVGIG (reference sequence). The CDR3 length is 16 residues. V shed 3 bases and J 4 bases; nucleotides not matched to a gene: 8.

The chain recombines TRBV27 with TRBJ2-7; unclear D gene. Germline lookup yields CDR1 MNHEY and CDR2 SMNVEV (reference sequence). Trimming removed 3 bases from V and 3 bases from J, with 12 bases in between. The CDR3 is made up of 14 amino acids. CDR3 protein: CASSFGDQNYEQYF. Here the CDR3 DNA reads TGTGCCAGCAGTTTCGGAGACCAGAACTACGAGCAGTACTTC.

The chain is built from TRBV5-6 and TRBJ1-6, with 9 bases lining up with TRBD1. The V gene end was trimmed by 3 bases and the J gene end by 7 bases; junction bases not matched to a gene: 5. The CDR3 has 15 amino acids. From germline, CDR1 is SGHDT and CDR2 YYEEEE. The CDR3 DNA reads as TGTGCCAGCAGCTCTCGGGACAGGGACAATTCACCCCTCCACTTT. It translates to CASSSRDRDNSPLHF.

The CDR3 nucleotides are TGTGCCAGCAGCTTGATACAGGGGCGTAACACTGAAGCTTTCTTT. This sequence encodes CASSLIQGRNTEAFF. The chain recombines TRBV7-9 with TRBJ1-1; the match to TRBD1 covers 7 bases. The V gene's germline CDR1 is SEHNR and CDR2 FQNEAQ (reference sequence). The junction had 6 bases not matched to a gene; V was cut back by 3 bases and J by 2 bases. The CDR3 covers 15 residues.

This chain joins TRBV6-6 and TRBJ2-7; perhaps TRBD2 as D (6 bases). Germline CDR1 and CDR2: MNHNY and SVGAGI (reference sequence). The CDR3 extends over 16 amino acids. V was pared by 0 bases and J by 5 bases, with 17 bases between. The CDR3 here is CASSYSIGGRGDEQYF. The CDR3 DNA is TGTGCCAGCAGTTACTCGATTGGAGGGAGAGGGGACGAGCAGTACTTC.

V and J are TRBV4-2 and TRBJ1-5; D perhaps matches TRBD1 (6 bases). The CDR3 is 13 amino acids. Germline CDR1 and CDR2: LGHNA and YNFKEQ. V was trimmed by 4 bases and J by 7 bases, leaving 11 bases between them. The CDR3, as DNA: TGTGCCAGCAGCCCACTACAGGGACAGCCCCAGCATTTT. Amino acids: CASSPLQGQPQHF.

This chain links TRBV6-5 with TRBJ2-3; D perhaps matches TRBD1 (5 bases). CDR1 is MNHEY and CDR2 is SVGAGI in the germline V gene. The CDR3 extends over 15 amino acids. Trimming took off 4 bases at V and 0 bases at J, with 11 bases between the two ends. The CDR3 region has the DNA TGTGCCAGCAGTTTTACAGGAGCTAGCACAGATACGCAGTATTTT. The encoded protein is CASSFTGASTDTQYF.

V gene TRBV7-9 combines with J gene TRBJ1-6; D is unresolved. Trimming removed 6 bases at V and 6 bases at J, with 9 bases between. Germline V CDR1 and CDR2: SEHNR, FQNEAQ (reference sequence). The CDR3 covers 13 residues. The DNA of the CDR3 is TGTGCCAGCAGTTCCGAGGGTAATTCACCCCTCCACTTT. It codes for CASSSEGNSPLHF.

The chain carries TRBV7-8 and TRBJ2-5; D is perhaps TRBD1 (5 bases). V was cut by 1 base and J by 2 bases, with 11 bases left in between. The CDR3 has 15 amino acids. In germline, CDR1 is SGHVS, CDR2 FQNEAQ. CDR3 in amino acids: CASSLEGRAQETQYF. The CDR3 DNA follows: TGTGCCAGCAGCTTAGAAGGCAGGGCTCAAGAGACCCAGTACTTC.

This chain joins TRBV30 and TRBJ1-5; D is uncertain. The CDR3 runs 13 residues. CDR1 is GTSNPN, CDR2 SVGIG, per germline (reference sequence). V lost 1 base and J lost 3, with 7 bases in between. The CDR3 is CAWSGGNNQPQHF. CDR3 bases: TGTGCCTGGAGTGGCGGAAACAATCAGCCCCAGCATTTT.

This rearrangement joins TRBV6-1 to TRBJ1-1; no definite D call. V was clipped by 3 bases and J by 0 bases, with 8 bases between them. CDR3 length: 14 residues. The germline gives CDR1 MNHNS, CDR2 SASEGT. The CDR3 sequence is CASSDPGMNTEAFF. In DNA form, the CDR3 reads TGTGCCAGCAGTGATCCGGGGATGAACACTGAAGCTTTCTTT.

The chain uses TRBV3-1 (or the pseudogene TRBV3-2) and TRBJ2-3, with D unclear. CDR1 and CDR2 from the germline V gene are LGHDT and YNNKEL (reference sequence). This CDR3 contains 13 residues. With 3 bases removed from V and 0 bases from J, the gap between germline ends came to 4 bases. The CDR3 is CASSHLSTDTQYF. In DNA, the CDR3 is TGTGCCAGCAGCCACTTAAGCACAGATACGCAGTATTTT.

This clone was found a few times. The chain joins TRBV4-1 to TRBJ1-6; possibly TRBD1 for D (6 bases). From germline, CDR1 is MGHRA and CDR2 YSYEKL. V was trimmed by 4 bases and J by 7 bases, leaving 14 bases between them. CDR3 length equals 15 residues. As DNA, the CDR3 is TGCGCCAGCAGCCGGGCAGGGGCCAGAAATTCACCCCTCCACTTT. Protein: CASSRAGARNSPLHF.

The chain is built from TRBV6-5 and TRBJ1-5; TRBD1 matches at 7 bases. This CDR3 contains 15 residues. Germline values: CDR1 MNHEY, CDR2 SVGAGI. V was clipped by 6 bases and J by 3 bases; unmatched bases: 8. In DNA form, the CDR3 reads TGTGCCAGCAGCCGACAGGGCTATGACAATCAGCCCCAGCATTTT. It encodes CASSRQGYDNQPQHF.

The V and J genes are TRBV6-5 and TRBJ1-2, with D possibly TRBD1 on 5 matching bases. V was trimmed by 6 bases and J by 7 bases, leaving 18 bases between them. The CDR3 runs to 14 residues. Germline assignment: CDR1 MNHEY and CDR2 SVGAGI. The CDR3 region has the DNA TGTGCCAGCAGCCCGGACCGGGCGGGGGGTGGCTACACCTTC. Its translation: CASSPDRAGGGYTF.

The chain's CDR3 is CASSTGTGGFTYNEQFF. In DNA, the CDR3 is TGTGCCAGCAGCACCGGGACAGGGGGCTTTACCTACAATGAGCAGTTCTTC. The chain recombines TRBV3-1 (or the pseudogene TRBV3-2) with TRBJ2-1, with 12 bases lining up with TRBD1. Trimming took 5 bases from V and 2 from J; bases not matched to a gene: 7. CDR1 and CDR2 from the germline V gene are LGHDT and YNNKEL (reference sequence). The CDR3 length is 17 residues.

The chain uses TRBV19 and TRBJ1-2; 8 nucleotides align to TRBD1. The V gene's germline CDR1 is LNHDA and CDR2 SQIVND (reference sequence). Trimming at V came to 0 bases and at J to 5 bases, leaving 8 bases not matched to a gene. The CDR3 contains 16 residues. This chain's CDR3 is CASSIDGTGESYGYTF. CDR3 DNA sequence: TGTGCCAGTAGTATAGATGGGACAGGCGAGAGTTATGGCTACACCTTC. Supplemented by reference TRBV19 and TRBJ1-2, the full variable domain reads DGGITQSPKYLFRKEGQNVTLSCEQNLNHDAMYWYRQDPGQGLRLIYYSQIVNDFQKGDIAEGYSVSREKKESFPLTVTSAQKNPTAFYLCASSIDGTGESYGYTFGSGTRLTVV.

The rearrangement uses TRBV6-5 and TRBJ1-1; TRBD1 matches at 7 bases. Germline V CDR1 and CDR2: MNHEY, SVGAGI. V lost 6 bases, J lost 4 bases, and 5 bases stayed unmatched. The length of the CDR3 is 13 residues. The CDR3 region is CASRRQGLTEAFF. The CDR3 bases are TGTGCCAGCAGGAGACAGGGCCTCACTGAAGCTTTCTTT.

This sequence joins TRBV20-1 and TRBJ1-1; D is unclear. This CDR3 is 12 amino acids long. Germline loops: CDR1 DFQATT, CDR2 SNEGSKA (reference sequence). The V gene lost 3 bases and the J gene lost 7 bases, with 12 bases spanning the gap. The CDR3 DNA reads TGCAGTGCTAGTAATTGGGAGGTTGAAGCTTTCTTT. It yields the protein CSASNWEVEAFF.

The gene calls are TRBV18 and TRBJ1-1; 7 bases map to TRBD1. J gave up 4 bases and V 6 bases, and 8 bases lay outside the gene matches. Germline V gene sequence: CDR1 KGHSH, CDR2 LQKENI. The length of the CDR3 is 14 residues. The CDR3 nucleotides are TGTGCCAGCTCCAACGACAGGGAACTCACTGAAGCTTTCTTT. The encoded protein is CASSNDRELTEAFF.

This clone appeared once. The chain employs TRBV18 and TRBJ1-5; the match to TRBD1 covers 9 bases. Germline assignment: CDR1 KGHSH and CDR2 LQKENI. CDR3 length: 15 amino acids. J lost 6 bases, V lost 6 bases, and 9 bases had no gene match. The CDR3 protein is CASSPTGTGLQPQHF. Here the CDR3 DNA reads TGTGCCAGCTCGCCCACCGGGACAGGGCTTCAGCCCCAGCATTTT.

This clone was observed a single time. This chain links TRBV6-5 with TRBJ1-3; D remains unclear. Deletions cut 7 bases from V and 2 bases from J, with 12 bases between. From germline, CDR1 is MNHEY and CDR2 SVGAGI. This CDR3 is built from 14 residues. The CDR3 DNA reads as TGTGCCAGCACCTCGCGGGAGACTGGAAACACCATATATTTT. This sequence encodes CASTSRETGNTIYF.

The J gene is TRBJ2-7, the V gene TRBV7-2, with D possibly TRBD1 on 5 matching bases. Germline V gene sequence: CDR1 SGHTA, CDR2 FQGNSA. Trimming removed 1 base at V and 0 bases at J, with 10 bases between. The CDR3 length is 15 residues. The chain's CDR3 is CASSLEGIPSYEQYF. The CDR3 nucleotides read TGTGCCAGCAGCTTAGAGGGGATCCCCTCCTACGAGCAGTACTTC.

This sequence joins TRBV5-4 and TRBJ1-3; 7 bases align to TRBD1. The germline gives CDR1 SGHNT, CDR2 YYREEE (reference sequence). The CDR3 consists of 16 residues. Germline trimming cut 4 bases from V and 4 bases from J; bases unmatched to any gene: 11. CDR3 nucleotides: TGTGCCAGCAGCGTAAGCCTCACAGGGGTAGGAAACACCATATATTTT. Encoded protein: CASSVSLTGVGNTIYF.